This TCR beta chain came from a study of beta chain features in type 1 diabetes. What was sequenced were expressed TCRB transcripts, since all of the isolated RNA had been reverse transcribed. Here immunoSEQ multiplex PCR was the method, and the copy in TCRdb shows in-frame clones only, minus some. The top ten clones hold about 0.012% of a sample with under 300,000 clones, 24% of them seen once. The CDR3 is 14 residues long. Looked up from germline, CDR1 is SNHLY and CDR2 is FYNNEI. V lost 5 bases and J 3 bases, leaving 10 bases between the germline ends. Findings of the study overall: Within each of all four CD4+ subsets, Type 1 diabetes patients had TCRB CDR3s that were moderately but significantly shorter.

Each donor gave one heparinised blood draw averaging around 120 mL. Purity of each sorted population was above 95%. This clone was seen only once. Antigen: not known. The V and J genes are TRBV2 and TRBJ1-4; D is perhaps TRBD1 (6 bases). Sequenced: naive CD4+ T cells from blood. This sequence was found in a woman under 40 with type 1 diabetes. In nucleotides, the CDR3 is TGTGCCAGCAGTATACAGGGCTCTAATGAAAAACTGTTTTTT. Its protein product is CASSIQGSNEKLFF.